This T cell receptor (beta chain) was sequenced in a study of shared clonotypes between healthy human individuals. Study overall: Plates per donor: three CD4 naive, three CD4 memory, two CD8 naive, one CD8 memory.

Selected positively for CCR7 and CD45RO-negative, naive CD8 cells excluded terminally differentiated effector memory CD45RA+ cells. V was shortened by 3 bases and J by 5 bases, with 5 bases between the two germline ends. The CDR3 sequence is 11 residues long. The germline V gene has CDR1 WNHNN and CDR2 SYGVQD (reference sequence). For this clone: The identical CDR3 is also encoded by other nucleotide sequences in the sample.

Sequenced by immunoSEQ multiplex PCR; TCRdb stores in-frame clones only, minus some. The repertoire includes roughly 2 million clones, approximately 95% of them detected once, and roughly 1% sits in the top ten. The sample comprised naive CD8+ T cells sorted from blood. The source is a man aged 18-30 years in good health. The chain couples TRBV10-1 to TRBJ2-7; D uncertain. CDR3: CASSEGDEQYF. In DNA, the CDR3 is TGCGCCAGCAGTGAAGGCGACGAGCAGTACTTC.